One sample yielded the 29 T cell receptor beta chains listed below, sequenced in a study of regulatory T cells in long-lasting Graves disease. Relying on iRepertoire HTBI primers and Arm-PCR of CDR3 regions, the team built TCR beta libraries. One entry per CDR3 protein results from TCRdb running MiXCR on the multiplex PCR reads. Counted here are approximately 350,000 distinct CDR3 sequences, over 9.5% occurring once; the ten biggest clones make up 15% to 20%. Time point: newly diagnosed GD, antithyroid drugs for less than 3 months. There was RNA extracted from PBMCs, and the TCR library was made from it. These data also formed part of another study, on T cells in Graves' hyperthyroidism and ophthalmopathy.

The source material was peripheral blood mononuclear cells (PBMCs), sampled at new diagnosis, from a patient treated with antithyroid drugs. The receptors shown here come from a woman younger than 30 with Graves disease.

This chain connects TRBV14 to TRBJ2-3; the D is unclear. The CDR3 is 15 residues long. Per the germline V gene, CDR1 is SGHDN and CDR2 is FVKESK. V was cut by 9 bases and J by 2 bases, with 18 bases left in between. The CDR3 sequence: CASGPFISNTDTQYF. The CDR3 nucleotides are TGTGCCAGTGGGCCATTTATTTCTAACACAGATACGCAGTATTTT.

This chain connects TRBV18 to TRBJ1-1; D is undetermined. Trimming left V 3 bases short and J 11 bases short, with 13 bases between. CDR1 and CDR2 from the germline V gene are KGHSH and LQKENI. CDR3 length: 12 residues. CDR3 nucleotides: TGTGCCAGCTCACCTCGGAGGGATCCCGCTTTCTTT. It translates to CASSPRRDPAFF. Variable domain in full (rest from reference TRBV18 and TRBJ1-1): NAGVMQNPRHLVRRRGQEARLRCSPMKGHSHVYWYRQLPEEGLKFMVYLQKENIIDESGMPKERFSAEFPKEGPSILRIQQVVRGDSAAYFCASSPRRDPAFFGQGTRLTVV.

The chain links TRBV10-3 to TRBJ2-5; D possibly corresponds to TRBD2 (6 bases). Germline V gives CDR1 ENHRY, CDR2 SYGVKD. The ends were cut back, 8 bases at V and 4 bases at J, with 17 bases in the middle. CDR3 size: 14 residues. The CDR3 DNA sequence: TGTGCCATCCGGGACTCCAACGGGGCAGAGACCCAGTACTTC. It translates to CAIRDSNGAETQYF.

This clonotype came up a few times. V usage is TRBV29-1 and J usage is TRBJ2-1; 14 nucleotides agree with TRBD2. The CDR3 covers 16 residues. V trimming: 4 bases; J trimming: 3 bases; junction bases outside the gene matches: 5. CDR1 SQVTM and CDR2 ANQGSEA come from the germline V gene. The CDR3 is CSVGLAGGKRYNEQFF. The CDR3 nucleotides are TGCAGCGTTGGACTAGCGGGAGGGAAGCGCTACAATGAGCAGTTCTTC.

This clonotype was detected ten times or more. The J gene is TRBJ2-2, the V gene TRBV7-6; TRBD2 might be the D (6 bases). This CDR3 has 14 residues. Germline V CDR1 and CDR2: SGHVS, FNYEAQ. V shed 5 bases and J shed 5 bases, with 12 bases lying between them. The CDR3: CASSRRSGTGELFF. CDR3 bases: TGTGCCAGCAGCCGACGTAGCGGTACCGGGGAGCTGTTTTTT.

The chain couples TRBV29-1 to TRBJ1-1; D is possibly TRBD1 (6 bases). V dropped 2 bases and J dropped 7 bases, with 14 bases sitting between them. Germline CDR1 SQVTM, CDR2 ANQGSEA. The CDR3 has 13 residues. CDR3 in amino acids: CSVEKQGPFEAFF. In DNA, the CDR3 is TGCAGCGTTGAAAAACAGGGTCCTTTTGAAGCTTTCTTT.

Concerning this clonotype itself: This clone may be a read error of a much larger clone one base away. The chain carries TRBV6-1 and TRBJ1-2, with TRBD1 as a possible D gene (6 bases). This CDR3 region has 16 residues. The V and J ends lost 8 bases and 12 bases respectively, with 31 bases between them. Germline loops: CDR1 MNHNS, CDR2 SASEGT. The DNA of the CDR3 is TGTGCCAGCGGACAGAGCCTCCTAAGCCCGGGAGGAGGCCACACCTTC. Amino acids: CASGQSLLSPGGGHTF.

At least ten counts were recorded for this clonotype. The V call is TRBV12-3 or TRBV12-4, the J call TRBJ2-1, with 9 nucleotides matching TRBD2. The junction had 17 bases not matched to a gene; V was cut back by 8 bases and J by 6 bases. The CDR3 totals 17 residues. The CDR3 spells CASLPRALAGHPNEQFF. For the CDR3, the DNA is TGTGCCAGCCTCCCTAGGGCCCTAGCGGGGCACCCCAATGAGCAGTTCTTC.

A note on this clonotype: A much larger clone differs by one base, so this may be a read error. The rearrangement uses TRBV20-1 and TRBJ1-1; no clear D gene. The CDR3 covers 14 residues. Germline V gives CDR1 DFQATT, CDR2 SNEGSKA (reference sequence). For the CDR3, the DNA is TGCAGTGCTAGAGATTATCGGGTCAGTCCTGAAGCTTCCTTT. Translated: CSARDYRVSPEASF.

This clonotype has a count of ten or more. The rearrangement joins TRBV24-1 to TRBJ1-1; maybe TRBD1 (5 bases). The CDR3 totals 14 residues. Germline CDR1 and CDR2: KGHDR and SFDVKD. V dropped 3 bases and J dropped 10 bases, with 17 bases sitting between them. The CDR3 region is CATSDPRGVAGAFF. DNA of the CDR3: TGTGCCACCAGTGATCCCCGGGGGGTAGCGGGAGCTTTCTTT.

This chain links TRBV7-8 with TRBJ1-1; 9 bases map to TRBD1. The CDR3 has 12 amino acids. From germline, CDR1 is SGHVS and CDR2 FQNEAQ. V dropped 3 bases and J dropped 7; count of bases not matched to a gene: 0. The CDR3 sequence is CASSLDRGEAFF. Here the CDR3 DNA reads TGTGCCAGCAGCTTGGACAGGGGTGAAGCTTTCTTT.

In its sample, this clonotype was seen many times. This chain connects TRBV12-3 or TRBV12-4 to TRBJ2-1; D possibly matches TRBD1 or TRBD2 (5 bases each). This CDR3 is built from 15 residues. V gave up 7 bases and J gave up 0 bases, with 13 bases separating them. CDR3 amino acids: CASTYAGSSYNEQFF. The DNA for the CDR3 is TGTGCCAGCACTTACGCAGGGAGCTCCTACAATGAGCAGTTCTTC.

This clonotype has ten or more counts. The chain recombines TRBV6-1 with TRBJ1-1; no clear D. The V end was cut by 4 bases, the J end by 0 bases, with 12 bases between. CDR1 and CDR2 (germline): MNHNS, SASEGT. This CDR3 is 15 amino acids long. In DNA, the CDR3 is TGTGCCAGCAGTGCCCCTCCAGCTATGAACACTGAAGCTTTCTTT. Encoded protein: CASSAPPAMNTEAFF.

This clonotype was counted many times. The chain has TRBV3-1 and TRBJ2-1; D may be TRBD2 (6 bases). The germline V and J ends were trimmed by 1 base and 7 bases, with 11 bases remaining between them. CDR1 and CDR2 (germline): LGHDT, YNNKEL (reference sequence). The CDR3 covers 14 residues. This CDR3 reads CASSQVGGSNEQFF. The CDR3 DNA reads as TGTGCCAGCAGCCAAGTAGGAGGGAGTAATGAGCAGTTCTTC.

The chain carries TRBV5-8 and TRBJ1-5, with D unresolved. This CDR3 spans 15 amino acids. Trimming cost V 2 bases and J 6 bases, with 15 bases left between them. Germline V gives CDR1 SGHTS, CDR2 YDEGEE. The CDR3 nucleotides are TGTGCCAGCAGCTTAGCCGTCCGCAGCGGTCAGCCCCAGCATTTT. Translating gives CASSLAVRSGQPQHF.

This sequence joins TRBV5-5 and TRBJ2-7, with 9 bases fitting TRBD2. J was trimmed by 0 bases and V by 4 bases; bases with no gene match: 5. The CDR3 totals 15 residues. Germline V gives CDR1 SGHKS, CDR2 YYEKEE (reference sequence). CDR3 region: CASSSGTSSSYEQYF. CDR3 nucleotides: TGTGCCAGCAGCAGCGGGACTAGCAGCTCCTACGAGCAGTACTTC.

This sequence joins TRBV7-2 and TRBJ2-7; TRBD2 might be the D (7 bases). CDR3 length: 13 amino acids. Per germline, CDR1 SGHTA and CDR2 FQGNSA. Trimming took off 5 bases at V and 10 bases at J, with 18 bases between the two ends. CDR3 sequence reads: CASSPPSRGQQYF. The CDR3 nucleotides read TGTGCCAGCAGCCCACCTTCGCGGGGGCAACAGTACTTC.

The chain carries TRBV24-1 and TRBJ2-7; 7 positions match TRBD2. The CDR3 loop spans 15 amino acids. Trimming took 9 bases from V and 4 from J; bases not matched to a gene: 14. Germline values: CDR1 KGHDR, CDR2 SFDVKD. CDR3 sequence reads: CATYERGEWNYEQYV. CDR3 in DNA: TGTGCCACCTATGAACGGGGGGAGTGGAATTACGAGCAGTACGTC.

The sample holds many counts of this clonotype. Germline and junction disagree at one end, which may indicate a read error. The chain combines TRBV2 with TRBJ1-4; 7 bases agree with TRBD1. The CDR3 covers 14 residues. The germline gives CDR1 SNHLY, CDR2 FYNNEI. The CDR3 bases are TGTGCCAGCAGTGAATTATCTTTAGATACAGGGGCCCTTTTT. Protein: CASSELSLDTGALF.

This clonotype has just a few counts. The chain carries TRBV5-5 and TRBJ2-2, with 9 bases fitting TRBD1. Losses at the gene ends were 3 bases for V and 1 base for J; bases not matched to a gene: 7. The length of the CDR3 is 17 residues. CDR1 and CDR2 (germline): SGHKS, YYEKEE (reference sequence). This CDR3 is CASSWGRQGGNTGELFF. The CDR3 DNA reads as TGTGCCAGCAGCTGGGGACGACAGGGGGGGAACACCGGGGAGCTGTTTTTT.

This clonotype was found a few times. The gene calls are TRBV5-1 and TRBJ1-2; D ambiguous. Trimming left V 3 bases short and J 2 bases short, with 11 bases between. This CDR3 has 14 residues. In germline, CDR1 is SGHRS, CDR2 YFSETQ. CDR3 protein: CASSWVTGNYGYTF. The CDR3 bases are TGCGCCAGCAGCTGGGTCACGGGCAACTATGGCTACACCTTC. Filled out from reference TRBV5-1 and TRBJ1-2, the complete variable domain reads KAGVTQTPRYLIKTRGQQVTLSCSPISGHRSVSWYQQTPGQGLQFLFEYFSETQRNKGNFPGRFSGRQFSNSRSEMNVSTLELGDSALYLCASSWVTGNYGYTFGSGTRLTVV.

This clonotype was counted at least ten times. This chain joins TRBV7-8 and TRBJ2-1, with a weak D call TRBD1 (6 bases). V dropped 5 bases and J dropped 11 bases, with 28 bases sitting between them. CDR1 SGHVS and CDR2 FQNEAQ come from the germline V gene. This CDR3 contains 17 residues. The CDR3 DNA follows: TGTGCCAGCAGCATACTCCCGGGACACCCTAACCGGGGTCAGCAGTTCTTC. This sequence encodes CASSILPGHPNRGQQFF. The whole variable domain, filled in from reference TRBV7-8 and TRBJ2-1, reads GAGVSQSPRYKVAKRGQDVALRCDPISGHVSLFWYQQALGQGPEFLTYFQNEAQLDKSGLPSDRFFAERPEGSVSTLKIQRTQQEDSAVYLCASSILPGHPNRGQQFFGPGTRLTVL.

This clonotype came up many times. The rearrangement links TRBV5-1 to TRBJ2-7, with D hard to call. Trimming left V 0 bases short and J 6 bases short, with 10 bases between. CDR1 and CDR2 (germline): SGHRS, YFSETQ. CDR3 length: 13 amino acids. CDR3 DNA sequence: TGCGCCAGCAGCTTGGACAGTCCTGGCGAGCAGTACGTC. It specifies CASSLDSPGEQYV.

This clonotype occurred many times. DNA of the CDR3: TGTGCCAGCACCGCCACCGGACAGAGCAATCAGCCCCAGCATTTT. This encodes CASTATGQSNQPQHF. The chain uses TRBV6-1 and TRBJ1-5; D is possibly TRBD1 (6 bases). Between the trimmed V and J ends, which lost 7 bases and 1 base, there was a span of 14 bases. Per the germline V gene, CDR1 is MNHNS and CDR2 is SASEGT. The CDR3 has 15 residues.

Ten or more counts support this clonotype. Likely a read error: the CDR3 ends without its conserved phenylalanine or tryptophan. The chain carries TRBV11-1 and TRBJ1-1; no definite D call. The CDR3 extends over 12 amino acids. The germline V gene has CDR1 SGHAT and CDR2 FQDESV (reference sequence). The V end was cut by 5 bases, the J end by 4 bases, with 8 bases between. CDR3 protein: CASSLSFTEAFS. DNA for the CDR3: TGTGCCAGCAGCCTCTCTTTCACTGAAGCTTTCTCT.

This clonotype was seen ten or more times. The chain combines TRBV10-3 with TRBJ1-1; possibly TRBD1 for D (6 bases). Germline CDR1 reads ENHRY; CDR2 reads SYGVKD. This CDR3 contains 13 residues. V was shortened by 3 bases and J by 1 base, with 6 bases between the two germline ends. In DNA, the CDR3 is TGTGCCATCAGTGAACAGGGGAACACTGAAGCTTTCTTT. It specifies CAISEQGNTEAFF.

This clonotype was seen only a few times. The chain uses TRBV6-9 and TRBJ2-1; TRBD1 is a possible D gene (5 bases). CDR1 is MNHGY and CDR2 is SVAAGI in the germline V gene. Trimming cost V 3 bases and J 5 bases, with 11 bases left between them. The CDR3 is 14 residues long. CDR3 sequence (DNA): TGTGCCAGCAGTTACTCTGACAGAAACAATGAGCAGTTCTTC. This codes for CASSYSDRNNEQFF.

This clonotype was counted between two and nine times. The genes are TRBV7-9 and TRBJ2-2; D gene unclear. The CDR3 has 14 amino acids. CDR1 SEHNR and CDR2 FQNEAQ come from the germline V gene (reference sequence). With 4 bases removed from V and 0 bases from J, the gap between germline ends came to 6 bases. The CDR3 DNA reads as TGTGCCAGCAGCTCCAACTCGAACACCGGGGAGCTGTTTTTT. Amino acids: CASSSNSNTGELFF.

A remark on this clonotype: A much larger clone lies one base from this, so it may be a read error. The chain uses TRBV7-9 and TRBJ1-2; D may be TRBD1 (6 bases). Germline V lookup: CDR1 SEHNR, CDR2 FQNEAQ (reference sequence). This CDR3 comprises 13 residues. The CDR3 DNA reads as TGTGCCGGCAGCCCGCGAGGGGGCTATGGCTACACCTTC. It encodes CAGSPRGGYGYTF.